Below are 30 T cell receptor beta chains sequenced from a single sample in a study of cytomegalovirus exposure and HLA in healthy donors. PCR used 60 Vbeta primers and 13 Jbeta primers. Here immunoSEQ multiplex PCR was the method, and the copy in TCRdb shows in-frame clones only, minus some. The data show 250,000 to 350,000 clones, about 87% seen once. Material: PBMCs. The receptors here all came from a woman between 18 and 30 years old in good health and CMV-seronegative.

In DNA, the CDR3 is TGTGCCAGCAGCGATGGGACTAGCGGGGGGCTATACAATGAGCAGTTCTTC. This encodes CASSDGTSGGLYNEQFF. The chain couples TRBV5-8 to TRBJ2-1, with 15 bases matching TRBD2. CDR1 SGHTS and CDR2 YDEGEE come from the germline V gene. The CDR3 has 17 residues. V gave up 4 bases and J gave up 4 bases; unmatched junction bases: 6.

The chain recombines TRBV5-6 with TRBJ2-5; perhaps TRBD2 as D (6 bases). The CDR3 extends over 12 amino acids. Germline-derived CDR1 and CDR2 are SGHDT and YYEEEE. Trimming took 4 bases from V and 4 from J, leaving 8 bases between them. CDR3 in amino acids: CASSQTRETQYF. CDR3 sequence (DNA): TGTGCCAGCAGCCAGACTAGAGAGACCCAGTACTTC.

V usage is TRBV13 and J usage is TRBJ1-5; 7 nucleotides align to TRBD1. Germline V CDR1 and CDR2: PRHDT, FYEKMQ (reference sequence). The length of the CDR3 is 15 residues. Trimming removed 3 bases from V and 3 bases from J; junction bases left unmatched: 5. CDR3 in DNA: TGTGCCAGCAGCTTGGGACAGCAAGACAATCAGCCCCAGCATTTT. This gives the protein CASSLGQQDNQPQHF.

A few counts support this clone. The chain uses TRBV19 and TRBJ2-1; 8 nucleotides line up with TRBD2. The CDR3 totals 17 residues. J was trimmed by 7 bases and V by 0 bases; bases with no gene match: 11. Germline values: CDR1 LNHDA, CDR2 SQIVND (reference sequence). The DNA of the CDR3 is TGTGCCAGTAGTATAGATCGGGTCGGGGGGGCCCATAATGAGCAGTTCTTC. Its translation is CASSIDRVGGAHNEQFF.

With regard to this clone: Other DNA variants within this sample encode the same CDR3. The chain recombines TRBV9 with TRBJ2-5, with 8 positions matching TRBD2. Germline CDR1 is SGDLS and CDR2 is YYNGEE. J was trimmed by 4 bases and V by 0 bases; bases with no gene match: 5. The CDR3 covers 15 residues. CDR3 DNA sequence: TGTGCCAGCAGCGTAGCAGGGACTAGAGGAGAGACCCAGTACTTC. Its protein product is CASSVAGTRGETQYF.

CDR3 loop: CASSQFGQGGNEQFF. In DNA, the CDR3 is TGTGCCAGCAGCCAATTCGGACAGGGCGGGAATGAGCAGTTCTTC. This chain joins TRBV14 and TRBJ2-1; 8 bases are a match to TRBD1. Unmatched junction bases numbered 7, after V lost 2 bases and J lost 7 bases. Germline-derived CDR1 and CDR2 are SGHDN and FVKESK. There are 15 residues in the CDR3.

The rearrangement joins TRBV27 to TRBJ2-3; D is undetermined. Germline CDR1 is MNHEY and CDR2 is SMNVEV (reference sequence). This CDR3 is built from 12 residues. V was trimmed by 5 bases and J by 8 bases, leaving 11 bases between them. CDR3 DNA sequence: TGTGCCAGCAGTCCTTCTGCCGGTACGCAGTATTTT. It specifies CASSPSAGTQYF.

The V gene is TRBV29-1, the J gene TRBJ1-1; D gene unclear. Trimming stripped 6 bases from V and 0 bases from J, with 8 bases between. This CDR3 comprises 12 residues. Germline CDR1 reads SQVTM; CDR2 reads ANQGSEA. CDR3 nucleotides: TGCAGCGTCAGTGCTTTGAACACTGAAGCTTTCTTT. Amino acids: CSVSALNTEAFF.

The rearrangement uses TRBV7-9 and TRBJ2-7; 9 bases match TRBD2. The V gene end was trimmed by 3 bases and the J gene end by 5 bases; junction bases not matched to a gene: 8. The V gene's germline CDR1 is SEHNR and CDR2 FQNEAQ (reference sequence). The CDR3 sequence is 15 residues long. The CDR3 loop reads CASSFAGGPRHEQYF. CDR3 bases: TGTGCCAGCAGCTTTGCGGGGGGGCCTCGCCACGAGCAGTACTTC.

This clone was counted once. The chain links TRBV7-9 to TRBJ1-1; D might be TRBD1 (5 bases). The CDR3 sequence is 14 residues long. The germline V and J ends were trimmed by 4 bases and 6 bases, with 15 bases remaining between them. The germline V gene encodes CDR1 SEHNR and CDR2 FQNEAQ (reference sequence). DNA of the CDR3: TGTGCCAGCAGCTCCCTCGCGGGGGTTTCTGAAGCTTTCTTT. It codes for CASSSLAGVSEAFF.

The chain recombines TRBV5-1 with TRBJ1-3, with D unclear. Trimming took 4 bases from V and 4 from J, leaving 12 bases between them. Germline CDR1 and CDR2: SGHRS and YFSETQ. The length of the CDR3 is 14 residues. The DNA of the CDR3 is TGCGCCAGCAGCCCGGAGGGAGCGGGAAACACCATATATTTT. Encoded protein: CASSPEGAGNTIYF.

CDR3 bases: TGTGCCTGGAGTCCTCTGGGGGGGAGCAATCAGCCCCAGCATTTT. Its protein product is CAWSPLGGSNQPQHF. This chain joins TRBV30 and TRBJ1-5, with D possibly TRBD1 on 5 matching bases. Per the germline V gene, CDR1 is GTSNPN and CDR2 is SVGIG (reference sequence). CDR3 length: 15 residues. Trimming left V 2 bases short and J 1 base short, with 12 bases between.

CDR3 region: CASSSPGQGLNTEAFF. Here the CDR3 DNA reads TGTGCCAGCAGCTCACCGGGACAGGGGTTGAACACTGAAGCTTTCTTT. This chain links TRBV5-8 with TRBJ1-1; 10 bases fit TRBD1. The CDR3 runs to 16 residues. The germline V gene encodes CDR1 SGHTS and CDR2 YDEGEE. The ends lost 3 bases at V and 0 bases at J; junction bases unmatched: 5.

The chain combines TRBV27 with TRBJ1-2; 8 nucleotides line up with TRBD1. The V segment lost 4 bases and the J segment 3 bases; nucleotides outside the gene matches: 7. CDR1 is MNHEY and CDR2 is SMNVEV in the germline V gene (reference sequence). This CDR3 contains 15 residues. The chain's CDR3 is CASSSTGVNDYGYTF. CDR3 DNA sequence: TGTGCCAGCAGTTCGACAGGGGTTAATGACTATGGCTACACCTTC.

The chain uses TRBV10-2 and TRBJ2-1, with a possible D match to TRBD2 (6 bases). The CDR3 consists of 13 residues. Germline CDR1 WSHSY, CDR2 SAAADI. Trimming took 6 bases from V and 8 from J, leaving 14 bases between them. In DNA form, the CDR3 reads TGCGCCAGCAGCGTACTAGCTCTAGATGAGCAGTTCTTC. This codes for CASSVLALDEQFF.

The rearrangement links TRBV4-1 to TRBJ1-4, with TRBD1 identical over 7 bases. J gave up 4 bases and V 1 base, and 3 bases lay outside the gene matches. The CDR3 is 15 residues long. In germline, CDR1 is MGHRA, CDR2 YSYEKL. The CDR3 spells CASSQAGQNNEKLFF. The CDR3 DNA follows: TGCGCCAGCAGCCAAGCGGGACAGAATAATGAAAAACTGTTTTTT.

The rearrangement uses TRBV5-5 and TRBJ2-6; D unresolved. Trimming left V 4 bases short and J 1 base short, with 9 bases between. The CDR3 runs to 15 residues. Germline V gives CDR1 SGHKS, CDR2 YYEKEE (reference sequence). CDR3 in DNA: TGTGCCAGCAGCCGTGTAGTGTCTGGGGCCAACGTCCTGACTTTC. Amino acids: CASSRVVSGANVLTF.

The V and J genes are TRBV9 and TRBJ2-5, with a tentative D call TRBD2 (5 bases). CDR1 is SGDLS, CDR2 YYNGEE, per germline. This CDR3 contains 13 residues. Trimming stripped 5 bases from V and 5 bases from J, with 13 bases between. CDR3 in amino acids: CASSEDWEETQYF. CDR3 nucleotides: TGTGCCAGCAGTGAGGACTGGGAGGAGACCCAGTACTTC.

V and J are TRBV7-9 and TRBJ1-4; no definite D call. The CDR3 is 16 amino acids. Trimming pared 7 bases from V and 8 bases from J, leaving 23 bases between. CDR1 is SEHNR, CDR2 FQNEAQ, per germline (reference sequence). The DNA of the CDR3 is TGTGCCAGCACCCCGGGGTGGGCACCGCTCGACGAAAAACTGTTTTTT. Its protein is CASTPGWAPLDEKLFF.

CDR3 sequence reads: CASSYDAGGPTGELFF. DNA for the CDR3: TGTGCCAGCAGTTACGACGCGGGGGGGCCCACCGGGGAGCTGTTTTTT. The V gene is TRBV6-6, the J gene TRBJ2-2; TRBD2 matches 9 bases. This CDR3 region has 16 residues. V lost 2 bases to trimming and J lost 4 bases; unmatched junction nucleotides: 5. Germline values: CDR1 MNHNY, CDR2 SVGAGI (reference sequence).

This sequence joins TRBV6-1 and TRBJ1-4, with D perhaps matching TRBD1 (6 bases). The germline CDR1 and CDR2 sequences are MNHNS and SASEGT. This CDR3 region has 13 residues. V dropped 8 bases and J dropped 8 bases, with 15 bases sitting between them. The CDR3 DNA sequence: TGTGCCAGCCCTGGGGGCGTAGGGGAAAAACTGTTTTTT. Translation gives CASPGGVGEKLFF.

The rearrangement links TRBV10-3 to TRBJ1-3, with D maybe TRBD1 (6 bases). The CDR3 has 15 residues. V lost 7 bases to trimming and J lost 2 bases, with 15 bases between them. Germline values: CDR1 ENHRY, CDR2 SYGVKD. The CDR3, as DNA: TGTGCCATCACCTCGGGACAACTAACTGGAAACACCATATATTTT. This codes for CAITSGQLTGNTIYF.

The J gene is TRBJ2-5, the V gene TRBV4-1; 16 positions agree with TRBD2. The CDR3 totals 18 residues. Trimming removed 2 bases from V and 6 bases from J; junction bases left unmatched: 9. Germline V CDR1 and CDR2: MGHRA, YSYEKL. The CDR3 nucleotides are TGCGCCAGCAGCCAAACGGGACTAGCGGGGGGGCCGGGTAAGACCCAGTACTTC. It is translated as CASSQTGLAGGPGKTQYF.

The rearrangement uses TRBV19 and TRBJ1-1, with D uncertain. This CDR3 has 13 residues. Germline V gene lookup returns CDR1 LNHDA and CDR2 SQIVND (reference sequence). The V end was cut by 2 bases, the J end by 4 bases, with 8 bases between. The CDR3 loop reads CASSIIEGTEAFF. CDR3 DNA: TGTGCCAGTAGTATAATCGAGGGCACTGAAGCTTTCTTT.

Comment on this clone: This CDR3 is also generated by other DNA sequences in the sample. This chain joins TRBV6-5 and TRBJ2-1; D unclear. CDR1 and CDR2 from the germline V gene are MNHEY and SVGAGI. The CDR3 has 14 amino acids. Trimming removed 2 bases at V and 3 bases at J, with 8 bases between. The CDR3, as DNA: TGTGCCAGCAGTTACGGCGGAAACTACAATGAGCAGTTCTTC. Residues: CASSYGGNYNEQFF.

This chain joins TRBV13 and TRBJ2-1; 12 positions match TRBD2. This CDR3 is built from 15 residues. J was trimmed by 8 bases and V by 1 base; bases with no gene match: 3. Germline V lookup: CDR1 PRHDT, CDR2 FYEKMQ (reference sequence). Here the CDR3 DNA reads TGTGCCAGCAGCTTAGCTAGCGGGGGGGCATATGAGCAGTTCTTC. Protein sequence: CASSLASGGAYEQFF. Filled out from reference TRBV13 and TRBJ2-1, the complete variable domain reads AAGVIQSPRHLIKEKRETATLKCYPIPRHDTVYWYQQGPGQDPQFLISFYEKMQSDKGSIPDRFSAQQFSDYHSELNMSSLELGDSALYFCASSLASGGAYEQFFGPGTRLTVL.

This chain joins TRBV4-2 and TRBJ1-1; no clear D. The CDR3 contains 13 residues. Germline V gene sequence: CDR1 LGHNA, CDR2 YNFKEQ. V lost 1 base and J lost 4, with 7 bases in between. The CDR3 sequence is CASSQGTITEAFF. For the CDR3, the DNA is TGTGCCAGCAGCCAAGGTACTATCACTGAAGCTTTCTTT.

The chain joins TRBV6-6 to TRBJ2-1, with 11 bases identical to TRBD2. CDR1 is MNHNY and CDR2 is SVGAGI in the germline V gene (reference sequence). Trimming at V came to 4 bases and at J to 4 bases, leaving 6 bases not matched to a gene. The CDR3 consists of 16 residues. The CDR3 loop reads CASSSTTSGGYNEQFF. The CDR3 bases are TGTGCCAGCAGTTCGACAACTAGCGGGGGTTACAATGAGCAGTTCTTC.

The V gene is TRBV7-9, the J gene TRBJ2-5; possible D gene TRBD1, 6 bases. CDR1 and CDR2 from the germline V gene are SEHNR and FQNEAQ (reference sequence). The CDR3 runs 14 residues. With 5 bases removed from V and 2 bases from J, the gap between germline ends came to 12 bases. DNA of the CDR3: TGTGCCAGCAGCGGCTGGACAGATCAAGAGACCCAGTACTTC. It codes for CASSGWTDQETQYF.

Here the CDR3 DNA reads TGTGCCAGCAGTCTTACTAGTGCAAGCACAGATACGCAGTATTTT. Translation gives CASSLTSASTDTQYF. This chain uses TRBV6-1 with TRBJ2-3; tentatively, D is TRBD2 (5 bases). V lost 5 bases and J 0 bases, leaving 12 bases between the germline ends. Germline V gene data show CDR1 as MNHNS and CDR2 as SASEGT. The CDR3 sequence is 15 residues long.